This entry describes one T cell receptor (beta chain). The table came from immunoSEQ multiplex PCR; TCRdb's copy has only in-frame clones and leaves some out. The sample holds approximately 40,000 clones, approximately 89% seen once. This specimen belongs to a study of T cells in narcolepsy. Germline V gene lookup returns CDR1 SGHNT and CDR2 YENEEA. Germline trimming cut 1 base from V and 14 bases from J; bases unmatched to any gene: 9. The CDR3 extends over 15 amino acids. This TCR was recovered from a human donor with narcolepsy. V is TRBV11-3 and J is TRBJ2-1, with 12 positions matching TRBD2. The sample was CD45RA- memory CD4+ T cells from PBMCs. CDR3 residues: CASSLVGLAGGLKFF. The CDR3 DNA is TGTGCCAGCAGCTTAGTGGGGCTAGCGGGGGGGCTGAAGTTCTTC.